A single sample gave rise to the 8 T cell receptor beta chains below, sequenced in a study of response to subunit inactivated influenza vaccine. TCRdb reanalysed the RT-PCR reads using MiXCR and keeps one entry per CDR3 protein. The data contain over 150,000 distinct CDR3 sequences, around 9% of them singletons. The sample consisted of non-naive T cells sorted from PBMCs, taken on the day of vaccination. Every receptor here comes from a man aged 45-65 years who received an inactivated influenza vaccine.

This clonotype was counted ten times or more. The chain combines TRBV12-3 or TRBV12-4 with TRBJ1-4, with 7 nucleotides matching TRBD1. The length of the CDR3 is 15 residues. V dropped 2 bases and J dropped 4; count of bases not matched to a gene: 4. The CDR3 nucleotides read TGTGCCAGCAGTTTATGGGACAGAAATAATGAAAAACTGTTTTTT. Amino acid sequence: CASSLWDRNNEKLFF.

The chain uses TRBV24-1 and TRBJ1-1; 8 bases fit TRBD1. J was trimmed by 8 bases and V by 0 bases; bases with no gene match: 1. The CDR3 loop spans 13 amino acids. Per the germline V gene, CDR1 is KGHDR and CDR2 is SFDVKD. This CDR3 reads CATSDLGDREAFF. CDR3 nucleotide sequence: TGTGCCACCAGTGATTTGGGGGACAGGGAAGCTTTCTTT.

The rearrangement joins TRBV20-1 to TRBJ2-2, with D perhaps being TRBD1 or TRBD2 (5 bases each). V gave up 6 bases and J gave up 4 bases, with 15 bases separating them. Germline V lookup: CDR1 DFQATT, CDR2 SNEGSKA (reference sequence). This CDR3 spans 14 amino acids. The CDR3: CSARARESTGELFF. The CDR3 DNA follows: TGCAGTGCAAGGGCCAGGGAGAGCACCGGGGAGCTGTTTTTT.

DNA for the CDR3: TGTGCCAGCAGTTCTTACGGACAGGGGCTGGGGGAGCAGTACTTC. It translates to CASSSYGQGLGEQYF. V and J are TRBV28 and TRBJ2-7, with 9 nucleotides matching TRBD1. Germline CDR1 MDHEN, CDR2 SYDVKM. This CDR3 region has 15 residues. V trimming: 4 bases; J trimming: 7 bases; junction bases outside the gene matches: 11.

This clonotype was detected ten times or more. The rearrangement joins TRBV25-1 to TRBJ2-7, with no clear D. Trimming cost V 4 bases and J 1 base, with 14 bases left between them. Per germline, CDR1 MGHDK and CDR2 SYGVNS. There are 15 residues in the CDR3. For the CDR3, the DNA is TGTGCCAGCAGTGGTTTCCGGGCCGGTTCCTACGAGCAGTACTTC. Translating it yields CASSGFRAGSYEQYF.

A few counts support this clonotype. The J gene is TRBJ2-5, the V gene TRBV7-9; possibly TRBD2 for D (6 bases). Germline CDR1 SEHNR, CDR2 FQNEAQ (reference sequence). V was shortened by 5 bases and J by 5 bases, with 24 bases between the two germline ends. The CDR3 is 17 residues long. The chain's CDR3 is CASSLRLDTTGGETQYF. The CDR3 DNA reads TGTGCCAGCAGCCTCCGATTGGACACAACCGGAGGGGAGACCCAGTACTTC.

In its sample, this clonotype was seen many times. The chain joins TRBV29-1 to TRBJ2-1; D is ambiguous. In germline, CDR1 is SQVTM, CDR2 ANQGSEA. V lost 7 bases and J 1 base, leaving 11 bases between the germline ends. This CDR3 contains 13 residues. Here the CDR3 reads CSAGSKSYNEQFF. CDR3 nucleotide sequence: TGCAGCGCTGGTTCAAAATCCTACAATGAGCAGTTCTTC.

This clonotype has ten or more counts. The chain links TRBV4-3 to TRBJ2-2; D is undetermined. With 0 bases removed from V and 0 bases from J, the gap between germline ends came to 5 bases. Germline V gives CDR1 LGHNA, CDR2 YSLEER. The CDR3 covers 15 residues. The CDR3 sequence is CASSQEVTNTGELFF. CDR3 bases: TGCGCCAGCAGCCAAGAAGTGACGAACACCGGGGAGCTGTTTTTT.